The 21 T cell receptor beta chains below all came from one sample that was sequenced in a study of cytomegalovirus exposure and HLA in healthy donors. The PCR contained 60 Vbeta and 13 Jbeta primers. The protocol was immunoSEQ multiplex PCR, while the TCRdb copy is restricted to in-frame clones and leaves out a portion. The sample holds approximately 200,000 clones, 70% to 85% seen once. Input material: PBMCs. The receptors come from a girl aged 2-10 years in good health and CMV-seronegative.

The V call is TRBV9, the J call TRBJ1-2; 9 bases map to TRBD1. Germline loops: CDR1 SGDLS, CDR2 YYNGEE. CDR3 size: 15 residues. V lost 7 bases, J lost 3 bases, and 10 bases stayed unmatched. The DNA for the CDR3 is TGTGCCAGCGAGCCGGGACAGGGAATCGACTATGGCTACACCTTC. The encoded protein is CASEPGQGIDYGYTF.

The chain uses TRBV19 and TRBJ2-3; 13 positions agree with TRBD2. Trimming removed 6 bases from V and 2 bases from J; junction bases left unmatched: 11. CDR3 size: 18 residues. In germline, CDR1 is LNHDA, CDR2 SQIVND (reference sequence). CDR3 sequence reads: CASRSGLAGEPYTDTQYF. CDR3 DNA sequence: TGTGCCAGTAGATCAGGACTAGCGGGGGAGCCTTACACAGATACGCAGTATTTT.

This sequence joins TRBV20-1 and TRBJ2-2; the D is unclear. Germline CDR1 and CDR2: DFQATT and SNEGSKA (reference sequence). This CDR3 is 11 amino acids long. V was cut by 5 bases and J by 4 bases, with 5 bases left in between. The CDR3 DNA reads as TGCAGTGCTCCAATCACCGGGGAGCTGTTTTTT. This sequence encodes CSAPITGELFF.

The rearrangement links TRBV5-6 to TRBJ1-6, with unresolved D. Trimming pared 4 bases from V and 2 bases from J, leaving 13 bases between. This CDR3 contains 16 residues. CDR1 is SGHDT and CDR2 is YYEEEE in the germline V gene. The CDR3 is CASSLNTGTYNSPLHF. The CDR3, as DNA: TGTGCCAGCAGCCTTAACACCGGGACCTATAATTCACCCCTCCACTTT. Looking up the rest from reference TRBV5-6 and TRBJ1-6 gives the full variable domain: DAGVTQSPTHLIKTRGQQVTLRCSPKSGHDTVSWYQQALGQGPQFIFQYYEEEERQRGNFPDRFSGHQFPNYSSELNVNALLLGDSALYLCASSLNTGTYNSPLHFGNGTRLTVT.

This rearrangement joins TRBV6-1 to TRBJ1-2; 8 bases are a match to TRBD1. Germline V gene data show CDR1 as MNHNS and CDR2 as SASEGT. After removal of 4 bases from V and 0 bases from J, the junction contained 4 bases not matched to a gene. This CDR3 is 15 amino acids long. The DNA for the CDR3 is TGTGCCAGCAGTGCCCCGGGACAGGCTAACTATGGCTACACCTTC. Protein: CASSAPGQANYGYTF.

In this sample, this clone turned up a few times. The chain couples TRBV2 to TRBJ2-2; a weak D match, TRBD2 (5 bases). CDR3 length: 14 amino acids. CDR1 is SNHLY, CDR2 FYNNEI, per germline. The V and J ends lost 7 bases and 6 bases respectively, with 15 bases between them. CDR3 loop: CASKGGYGSGELFF. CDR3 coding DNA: TGTGCCAGCAAGGGCGGGTACGGGTCCGGGGAGCTGTTTTTT.

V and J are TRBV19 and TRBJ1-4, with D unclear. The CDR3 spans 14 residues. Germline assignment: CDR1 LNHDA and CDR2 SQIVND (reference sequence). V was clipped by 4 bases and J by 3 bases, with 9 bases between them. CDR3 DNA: TGTGCCAGTAGTAACGGCGAGGCTAATGAAAAACTGTTTTTT. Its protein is CASSNGEANEKLFF.

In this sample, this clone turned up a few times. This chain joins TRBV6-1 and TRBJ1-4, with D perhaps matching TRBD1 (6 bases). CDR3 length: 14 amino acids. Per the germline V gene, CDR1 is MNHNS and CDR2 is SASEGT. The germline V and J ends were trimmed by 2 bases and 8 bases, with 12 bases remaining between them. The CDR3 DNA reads TGTGCCAGCAGTGAAACCCACAGGGACGAAAAACTGTTTTTT. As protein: CASSETHRDEKLFF.

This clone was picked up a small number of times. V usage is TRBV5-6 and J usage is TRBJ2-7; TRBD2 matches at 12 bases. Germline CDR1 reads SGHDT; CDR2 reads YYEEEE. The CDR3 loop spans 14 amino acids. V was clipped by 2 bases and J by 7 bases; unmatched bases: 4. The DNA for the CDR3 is TGTGCCAGCAGCTTCCGCCTAGCGGGGGGGGAGCAGTACTTC. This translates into CASSFRLAGGEQYF.

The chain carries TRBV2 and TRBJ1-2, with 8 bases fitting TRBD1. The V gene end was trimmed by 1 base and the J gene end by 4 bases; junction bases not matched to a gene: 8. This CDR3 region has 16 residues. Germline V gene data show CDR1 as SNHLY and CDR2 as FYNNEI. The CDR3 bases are TGTGCCAGCAGTGAAGGAACACAGGGGGTCGGCTATGGCTACACCTTC. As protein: CASSEGTQGVGYGYTF.

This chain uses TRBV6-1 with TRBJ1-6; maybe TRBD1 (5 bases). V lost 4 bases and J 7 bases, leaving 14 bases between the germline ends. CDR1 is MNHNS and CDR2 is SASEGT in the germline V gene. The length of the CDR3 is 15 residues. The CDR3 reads CASSGIWGGNSPLHF. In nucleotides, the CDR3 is TGTGCCAGCAGTGGAATATGGGGGGGGAATTCACCCCTCCACTTT.

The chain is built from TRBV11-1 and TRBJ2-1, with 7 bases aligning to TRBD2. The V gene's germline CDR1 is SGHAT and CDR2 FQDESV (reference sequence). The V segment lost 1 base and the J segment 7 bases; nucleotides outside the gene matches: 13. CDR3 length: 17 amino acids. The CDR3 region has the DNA TGTGCCAGCAGCTTAGAGTGGGGCCTTAGCGGGCGGAATGAGCAGTTCTTC. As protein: CASSLEWGLSGRNEQFF.

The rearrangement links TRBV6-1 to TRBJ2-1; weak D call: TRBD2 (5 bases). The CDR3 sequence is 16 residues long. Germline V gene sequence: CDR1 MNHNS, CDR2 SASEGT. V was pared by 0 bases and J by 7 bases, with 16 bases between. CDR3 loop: CASSEARTQIGNEQFF. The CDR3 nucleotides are TGTGCCAGCAGTGAAGCCAGGACTCAAATTGGGAATGAGCAGTTCTTC.

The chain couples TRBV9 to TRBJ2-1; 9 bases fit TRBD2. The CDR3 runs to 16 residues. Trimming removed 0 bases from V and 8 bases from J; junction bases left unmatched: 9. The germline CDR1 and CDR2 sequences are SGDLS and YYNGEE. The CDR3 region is CASSVEAGGLVHEQFF. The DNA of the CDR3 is TGTGCCAGCAGCGTAGAGGCGGGGGGGCTTGTCCATGAGCAGTTCTTC.

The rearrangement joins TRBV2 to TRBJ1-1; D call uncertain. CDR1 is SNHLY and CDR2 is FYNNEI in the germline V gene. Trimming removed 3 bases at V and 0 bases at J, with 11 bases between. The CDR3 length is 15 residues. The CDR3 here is CASSEAERMNTEAFF. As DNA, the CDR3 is TGTGCCAGCAGTGAGGCGGAGAGGATGAACACTGAAGCTTTCTTT.

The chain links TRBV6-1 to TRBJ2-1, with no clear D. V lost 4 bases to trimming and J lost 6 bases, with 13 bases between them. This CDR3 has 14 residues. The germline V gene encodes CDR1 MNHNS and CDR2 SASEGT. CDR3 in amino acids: CASSAVRSSNEQFF. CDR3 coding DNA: TGTGCCAGCAGTGCAGTAAGGAGTAGCAATGAGCAGTTCTTC.

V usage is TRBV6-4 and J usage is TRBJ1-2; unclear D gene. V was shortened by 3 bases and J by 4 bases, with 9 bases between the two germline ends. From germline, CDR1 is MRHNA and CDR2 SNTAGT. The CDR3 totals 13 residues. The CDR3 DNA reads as TGTGCCAGCAGTGAGGTAGGGAGCTATGGCTACACCTTC. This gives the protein CASSEVGSYGYTF.

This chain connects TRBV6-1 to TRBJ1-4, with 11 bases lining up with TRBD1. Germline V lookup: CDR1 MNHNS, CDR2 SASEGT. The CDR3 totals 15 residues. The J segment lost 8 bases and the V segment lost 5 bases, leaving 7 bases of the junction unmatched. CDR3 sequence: CASSPRTGGIEKLFF. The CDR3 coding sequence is TGTGCCAGCAGTCCTAGGACAGGGGGCATCGAAAAACTGTTTTTT.

As DNA, the CDR3 is TGCAGCGTTCAAAGGGGACTAGCTTCTGAGCAGTTCTTC. This encodes CSVQRGLASEQFF. V gene TRBV29-1 combines with J gene TRBJ2-1; 9 bases match TRBD2. Germline V gene data show CDR1 as SQVTM and CDR2 as ANQGSEA. V lost 5 bases to trimming and J lost 9 bases; unmatched junction nucleotides: 8. There are 13 residues in the CDR3.

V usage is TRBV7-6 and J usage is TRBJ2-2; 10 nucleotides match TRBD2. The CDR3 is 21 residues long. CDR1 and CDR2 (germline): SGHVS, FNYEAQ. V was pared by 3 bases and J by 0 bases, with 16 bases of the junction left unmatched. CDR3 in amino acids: CASSFPLGISGRSANTGELFF. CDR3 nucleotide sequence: TGTGCCAGCAGCTTTCCTCTCGGAATTAGCGGGAGGAGCGCGAACACCGGGGAGCTGTTTTTT.

The CDR3 bases are TGTGCCAGCCTGCGGGGGCGGGGCAATGAGCAGTTCTTC. Protein sequence: CASLRGRGNEQFF. V gene TRBV6-1 combines with J gene TRBJ2-1; possible D gene TRBD2, 7 bases. The CDR3 consists of 13 residues. The V and J ends lost 8 bases and 6 bases respectively, with 14 bases between them. Germline V gene data show CDR1 as MNHNS and CDR2 as SASEGT.